This T cell receptor (beta chain) came from a study of T cell responses to AZD1222 COVID-19 vaccine. Comment on this clone: What it binds is not known.

Some clones are missing from TCRdb's copy, which holds only in-frame ones; the method was immunoSEQ multiplex PCR. The data contain approximately 100,000 clones, roughly 92% of them singletons. V shed 6 bases, J shed 10 bases, and the junction held 3 bases outside the gene matches. This CDR3 is built from 12 residues. Germline CDR1 and CDR2: SNHLY and FYNNEI. General study points: Dominant CD4 TCR responses targeted spike regions 160-218 and 743-854. Donors in the cohort were predominantly white British and more often female, and clonal diversity was possibly underestimated.

The sequencing here drew on peripheral blood, taken on day 0 of AZD1222 vaccination. The sequence derives from an adult in good health. V gene TRBV2 combines with J gene TRBJ1-6, with 7 bases matching TRBD1. CDR3 in DNA: TGTGCCAGCAGGACGGGACAGTCACCCCTCCACTTT. Its protein is CASRTGQSPLHF.